What follows are 4 T cell receptor beta chains derived from one specimen sequenced in a study of T cells in Graves' hyperthyroidism and ophthalmopathy. TCR beta CDR3 regions were amplified from RNA transcripts. First-round RT-PCR of the TCR CDR3 relied on the HTBI primer set. TCRdb fed the multiplex PCR reads into MiXCR, producing one record per CDR3 protein. The sample shows about 640,000 distinct CDR3 sequences, about 20% of them seen only once. The sequenced material came from blood. All receptors come from a man aged 25-45 years with Graves' ophthalmopathy.

V is TRBV20-1 and J is TRBJ2-3; possible D gene TRBD1, 6 bases. The CDR3 contains 14 residues. The V gene's germline CDR1 is DFQATT and CDR2 SNEGSKA (reference sequence). V dropped 3 bases and J dropped 3 bases, with 13 bases sitting between them. DNA of the CDR3: TGCAGTGCTAGTGTTACAGGGTGGACAGATACGCAGTATTTT. This encodes CSASVTGWTDTQYF.

The table lists this clonotype with a few counts. This rearrangement joins TRBV11-2 to TRBJ1-6; 9 nucleotides line up with TRBD1. Germline CDR1 SGHAT, CDR2 FQNNGV. J gave up 7 bases and V 5 bases, and 6 bases lay outside the gene matches. The CDR3 contains 15 residues. The CDR3 coding sequence is TGTGCCAGCAGCGCCTGGGACAGGGTAAATTCACCCCTCCACTTT. Encoded protein: CASSAWDRVNSPLHF.

This clonotype was detected many times. The V and J genes are TRBV28 and TRBJ2-7; a weak D match, TRBD1 (6 bases). The CDR3 consists of 15 residues. Trimming removed 2 bases from V and 1 base from J, with 12 bases in between. CDR1 is MDHEN, CDR2 SYDVKM, per germline. CDR3 residues: CASSLTQTGSYEQYF. CDR3 DNA sequence: TGTGCCAGCAGTTTAACCCAGACAGGATCCTACGAGCAGTACTTC.

The rearrangement joins TRBV30 to TRBJ2-3; 10 bases line up with TRBD2. Germline V lookup: CDR1 GTSNPN, CDR2 SVGIG (reference sequence). The CDR3 extends over 16 amino acids. Unmatched junction bases numbered 9, after V lost 2 bases and J lost 4 bases. The CDR3 reads CAWSSVGLAGADTQYF. CDR3 DNA sequence: TGTGCCTGGAGTTCGGTGGGGCTAGCGGGAGCAGATACGCAGTATTTT.